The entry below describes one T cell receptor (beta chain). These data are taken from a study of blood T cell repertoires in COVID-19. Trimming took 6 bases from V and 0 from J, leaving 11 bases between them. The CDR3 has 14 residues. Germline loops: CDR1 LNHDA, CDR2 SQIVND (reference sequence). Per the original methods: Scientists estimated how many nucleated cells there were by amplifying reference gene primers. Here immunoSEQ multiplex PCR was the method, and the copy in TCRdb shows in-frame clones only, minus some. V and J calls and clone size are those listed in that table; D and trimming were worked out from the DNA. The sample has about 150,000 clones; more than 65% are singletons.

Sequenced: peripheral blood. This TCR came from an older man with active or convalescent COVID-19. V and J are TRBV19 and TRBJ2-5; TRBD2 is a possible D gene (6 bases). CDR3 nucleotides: TGTGCCAGTAGCACCCGGGGGAACCAAGAGACCCAGTACTTC. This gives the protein CASSTRGNQETQYF. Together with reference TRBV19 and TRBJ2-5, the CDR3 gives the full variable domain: DGGITQSPKYLFRKEGQNVTLSCEQNLNHDAMYWYRQDPGQGLRLIYYSQIVNDFQKGDIAEGYSVSREKKESFPLTVTSAQKNPTAFYLCASSTRGNQETQYFGPGTRLLVL.